This paragraph reports one T cell receptor (beta chain). This entry belongs to a study of cytomegalovirus exposure and HLA in healthy donors. Each donor was nominally healthy when sampled (though unrecorded immune exposures were likely). PCR was performed using 60 Vbeta and 13 Jbeta primers. Clones were read by immunoSEQ multiplex PCR, and TCRdb kept only the in-frame ones, dropping some. The profile shows more than 150,000 clones, roughly 87% of them singletons. The CDR3 length is 16 residues. Trimming stripped 4 bases from V and 4 bases from J, with 18 bases between. Germline V gene data show CDR1 as SGHDT and CDR2 as YYEEEE.

What was sequenced was PBMCs. The gene calls are TRBV5-6 and TRBJ1-3, with D hard to call. This TCR was sampled from a girl under three years old in good health and CMV-seronegative. This chain's CDR3 is CASSAAEGTPGNTIYF. The CDR3 DNA reads TGTGCCAGCAGCGCGGCCGAGGGAACACCCGGAAACACCATATATTTT.